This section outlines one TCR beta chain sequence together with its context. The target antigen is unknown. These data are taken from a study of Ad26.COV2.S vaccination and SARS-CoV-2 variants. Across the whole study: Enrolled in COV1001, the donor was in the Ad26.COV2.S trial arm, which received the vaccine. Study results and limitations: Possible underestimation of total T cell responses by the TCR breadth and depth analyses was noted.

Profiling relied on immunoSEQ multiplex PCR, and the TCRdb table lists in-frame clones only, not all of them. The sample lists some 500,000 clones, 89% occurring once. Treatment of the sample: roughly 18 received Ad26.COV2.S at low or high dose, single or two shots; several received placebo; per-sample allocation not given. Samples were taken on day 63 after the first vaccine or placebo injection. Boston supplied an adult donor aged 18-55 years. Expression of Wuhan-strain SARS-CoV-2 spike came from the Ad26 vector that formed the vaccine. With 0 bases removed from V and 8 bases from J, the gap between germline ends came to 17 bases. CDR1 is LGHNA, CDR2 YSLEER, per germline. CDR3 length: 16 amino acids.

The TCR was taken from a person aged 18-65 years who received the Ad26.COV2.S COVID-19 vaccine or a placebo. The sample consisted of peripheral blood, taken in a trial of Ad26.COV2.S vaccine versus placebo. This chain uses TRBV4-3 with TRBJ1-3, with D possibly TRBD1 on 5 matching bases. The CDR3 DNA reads TGCGCCAGCAGCCAAGAAGTGCAGGGACGGATGTACACCATATATTTT. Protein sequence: CASSQEVQGRMYTIYF.